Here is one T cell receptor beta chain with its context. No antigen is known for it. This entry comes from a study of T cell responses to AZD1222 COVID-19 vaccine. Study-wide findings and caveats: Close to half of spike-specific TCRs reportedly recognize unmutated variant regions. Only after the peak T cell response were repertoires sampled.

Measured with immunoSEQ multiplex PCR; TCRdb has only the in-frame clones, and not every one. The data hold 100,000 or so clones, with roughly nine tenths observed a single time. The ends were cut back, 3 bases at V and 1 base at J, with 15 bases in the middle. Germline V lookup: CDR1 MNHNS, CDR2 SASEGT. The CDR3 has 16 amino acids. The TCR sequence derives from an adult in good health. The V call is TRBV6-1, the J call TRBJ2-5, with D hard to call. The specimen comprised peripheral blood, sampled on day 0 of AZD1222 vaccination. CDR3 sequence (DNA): TGTGCCAGCAGTGAGGACGGGCGATTCCTCCAAGAGACCCAGTACTTC. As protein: CASSEDGRFLQETQYF.